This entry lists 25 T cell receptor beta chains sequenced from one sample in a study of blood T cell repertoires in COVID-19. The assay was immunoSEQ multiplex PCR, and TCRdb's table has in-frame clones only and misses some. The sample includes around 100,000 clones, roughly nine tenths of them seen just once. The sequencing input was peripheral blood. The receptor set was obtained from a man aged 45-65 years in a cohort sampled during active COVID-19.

CDR3 in amino acids: CASSQDWMRVNDEQYF. CDR3 DNA: TGTGCCAGCAGCCAAGATTGGATGAGGGTAAACGACGAGCAGTACTTC. The chain uses TRBV3-1 (or the pseudogene TRBV3-2) and TRBJ2-7; D might be TRBD2 (5 bases). CDR1 and CDR2 (germline): LGHDT, YNNKEL (reference sequence). Between the trimmed V and J ends, which lost 0 bases and 5 bases, there was a span of 17 bases. The CDR3 is made up of 16 amino acids.

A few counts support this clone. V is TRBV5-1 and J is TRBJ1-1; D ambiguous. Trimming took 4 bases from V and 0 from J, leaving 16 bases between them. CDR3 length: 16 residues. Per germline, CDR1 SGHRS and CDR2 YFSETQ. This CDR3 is CASSHTQRHLNTEAFF. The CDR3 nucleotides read TGCGCCAGCAGCCATACCCAGCGGCATCTGAACACTGAAGCTTTCTTT.

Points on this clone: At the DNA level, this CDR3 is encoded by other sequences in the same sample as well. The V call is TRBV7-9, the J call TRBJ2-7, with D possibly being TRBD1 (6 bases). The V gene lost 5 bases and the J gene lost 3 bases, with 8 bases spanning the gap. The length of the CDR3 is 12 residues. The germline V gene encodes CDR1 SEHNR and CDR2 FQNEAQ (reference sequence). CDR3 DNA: TGTGCCAGCAGCCTACAGGGCTACGAGCAGTACTTC. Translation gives CASSLQGYEQYF.

DNA of the CDR3: TGCGCCAGCAGTCAGGGTCTGGCGACAGGATATTCGCAGCAGTACTTC. It is translated as CASSQGLATGYSQQYF. J is TRBJ2-7 and V is TRBV4-1; TRBD1 might be the D (6 bases). Trimming shortened V by 6 bases and J by 8 bases, and 26 bases separated the two germline ends. Germline V gene lookup returns CDR1 MGHRA and CDR2 YSYEKL. The CDR3 contains 16 residues.

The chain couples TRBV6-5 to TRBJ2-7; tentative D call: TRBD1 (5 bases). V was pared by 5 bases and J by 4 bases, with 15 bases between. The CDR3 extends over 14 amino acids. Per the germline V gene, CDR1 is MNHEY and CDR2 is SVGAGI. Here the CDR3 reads CASSTRLGPYEQYF. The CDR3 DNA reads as TGTGCCAGCAGTACCCGTTTGGGGCCATACGAGCAGTACTTC.

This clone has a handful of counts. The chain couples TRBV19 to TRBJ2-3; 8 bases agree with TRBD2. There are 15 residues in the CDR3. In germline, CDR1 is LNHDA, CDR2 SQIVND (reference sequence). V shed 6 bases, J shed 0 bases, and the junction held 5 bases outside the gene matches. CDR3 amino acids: CASSIGGVSTDTQYF. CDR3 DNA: TGTGCCAGTAGCATCGGGGGGGTAAGCACAGATACGCAGTATTTT.

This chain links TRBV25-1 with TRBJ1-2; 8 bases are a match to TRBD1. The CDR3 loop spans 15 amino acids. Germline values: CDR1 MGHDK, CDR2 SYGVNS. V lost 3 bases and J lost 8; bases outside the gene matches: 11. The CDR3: CASSDQGQGGEGYTF. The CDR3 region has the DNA TGTGCCAGCAGTGATCAAGGACAGGGCGGCGAGGGCTACACCTTC.

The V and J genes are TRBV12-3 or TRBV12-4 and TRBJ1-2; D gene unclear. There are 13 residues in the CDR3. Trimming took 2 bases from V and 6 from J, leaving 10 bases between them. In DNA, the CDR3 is TGTGCCAGCAGTTTATCGGGGAATCATGGCTACACCTTC. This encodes CASSLSGNHGYTF.

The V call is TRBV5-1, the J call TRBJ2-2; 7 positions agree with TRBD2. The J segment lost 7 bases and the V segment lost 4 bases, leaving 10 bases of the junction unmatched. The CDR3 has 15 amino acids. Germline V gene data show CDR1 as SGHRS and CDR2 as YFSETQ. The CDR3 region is CASSDVTSRGGELFF. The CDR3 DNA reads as TGCGCCAGCAGCGATGTGACTAGCCGGGGCGGGGAGCTGTTTTTT.

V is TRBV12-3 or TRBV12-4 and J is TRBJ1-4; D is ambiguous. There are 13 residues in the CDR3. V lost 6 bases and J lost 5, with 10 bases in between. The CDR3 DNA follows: TGTGCCAGCAGGGACGGGAAAAATGAAAAACTGTTTTTT. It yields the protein CASRDGKNEKLFF.

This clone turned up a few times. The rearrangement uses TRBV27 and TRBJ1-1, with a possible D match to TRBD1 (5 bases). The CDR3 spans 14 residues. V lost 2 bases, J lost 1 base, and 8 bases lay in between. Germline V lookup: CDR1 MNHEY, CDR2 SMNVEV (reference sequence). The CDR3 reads CASSLGRANTEAFF. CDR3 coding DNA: TGTGCCAGCAGTTTAGGCAGGGCGAACACTGAAGCTTTCTTT.

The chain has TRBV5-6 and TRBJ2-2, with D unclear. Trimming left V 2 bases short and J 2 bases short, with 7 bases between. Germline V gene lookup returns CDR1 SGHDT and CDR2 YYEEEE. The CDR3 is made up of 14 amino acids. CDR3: CASSLYRNTGELFF. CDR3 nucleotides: TGTGCCAGCAGCTTATACAGAAACACCGGGGAGCTGTTTTTT.

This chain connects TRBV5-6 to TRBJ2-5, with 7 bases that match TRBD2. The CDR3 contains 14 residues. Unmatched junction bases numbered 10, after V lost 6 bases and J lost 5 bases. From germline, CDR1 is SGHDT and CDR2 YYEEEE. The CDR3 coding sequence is TGTGCCAGCAACCCGGCGGGGGTTGCGGAGACCCAGTACTTC. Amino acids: CASNPAGVAETQYF.

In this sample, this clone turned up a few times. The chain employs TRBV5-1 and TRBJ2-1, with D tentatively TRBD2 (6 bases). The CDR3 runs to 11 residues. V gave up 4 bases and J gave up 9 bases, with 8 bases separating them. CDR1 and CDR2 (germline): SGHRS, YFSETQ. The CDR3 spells CASSGGVEQFF. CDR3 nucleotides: TGCGCCAGCAGCGGAGGGGTTGAGCAGTTCTTC. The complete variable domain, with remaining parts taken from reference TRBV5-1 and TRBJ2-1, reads KAGVTQTPRYLIKTRGQQVTLSCSPISGHRSVSWYQQTPGQGLQFLFEYFSETQRNKGNFPGRFSGRQFSNSRSEMNVSTLELGDSALYLCASSGGVEQFFGPGTRLTVL.

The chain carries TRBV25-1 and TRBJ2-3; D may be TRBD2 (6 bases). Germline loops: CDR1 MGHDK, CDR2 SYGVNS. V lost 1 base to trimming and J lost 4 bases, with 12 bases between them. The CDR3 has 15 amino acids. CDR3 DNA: TGTGCCAGCAGTGAATCGCGGGGCCGGGCAGATACGCAGTATTTT. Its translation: CASSESRGRADTQYF.

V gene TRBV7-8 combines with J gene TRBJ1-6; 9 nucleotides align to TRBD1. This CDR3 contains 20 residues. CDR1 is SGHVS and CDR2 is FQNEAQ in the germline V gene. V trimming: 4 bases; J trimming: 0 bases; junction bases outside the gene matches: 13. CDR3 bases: TGTGCCAGCAGCTCCACCCGGGACAGGGCCGGGAGCTCCTATAATTCACCCCTCCACTTT. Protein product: CASSSTRDRAGSSYNSPLHF.

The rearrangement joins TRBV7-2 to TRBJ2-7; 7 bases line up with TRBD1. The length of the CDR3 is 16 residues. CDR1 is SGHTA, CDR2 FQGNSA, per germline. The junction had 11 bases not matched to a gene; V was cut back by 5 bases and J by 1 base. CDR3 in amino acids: CASSQGKGAPSYEQYF. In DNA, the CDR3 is TGTGCCAGCAGCCAGGGGAAGGGGGCTCCATCCTACGAGCAGTACTTC.

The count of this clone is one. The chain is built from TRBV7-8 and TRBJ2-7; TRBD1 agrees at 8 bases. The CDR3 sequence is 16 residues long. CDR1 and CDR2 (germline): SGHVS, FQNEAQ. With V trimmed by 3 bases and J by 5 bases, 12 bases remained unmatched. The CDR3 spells CASSFGVDRAINEQYF. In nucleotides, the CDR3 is TGTGCCAGCAGCTTCGGGGTGGACAGGGCGATCAACGAGCAGTACTTC.

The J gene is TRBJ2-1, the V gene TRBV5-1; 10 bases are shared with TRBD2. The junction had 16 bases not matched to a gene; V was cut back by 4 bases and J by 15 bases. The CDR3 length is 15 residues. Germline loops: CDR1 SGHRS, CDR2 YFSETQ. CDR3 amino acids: CASSLGGAGGLLSFF. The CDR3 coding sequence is TGCGCCAGCAGCCTGGGAGGAGCGGGGGGGCTGTTATCGTTCTTC.

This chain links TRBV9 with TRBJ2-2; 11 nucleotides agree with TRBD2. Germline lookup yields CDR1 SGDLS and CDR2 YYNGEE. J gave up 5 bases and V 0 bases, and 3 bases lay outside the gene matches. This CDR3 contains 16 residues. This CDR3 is CASSVGASGGTGELFF. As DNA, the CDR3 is TGTGCCAGCAGCGTAGGGGCTAGCGGGGGGACCGGGGAGCTGTTTTTT.

The CDR3 spells CASSARGGSDNEQFF. Here the CDR3 DNA reads TGCGCCAGCAGCGCCCGAGGGGGCAGTGACAATGAGCAGTTCTTC. The V and J genes are TRBV5-1 and TRBJ2-1, with 7 bases matching TRBD1. Germline trimming cut 4 bases from V and 5 bases from J; bases unmatched to any gene: 9. The CDR3 totals 15 residues. In germline, CDR1 is SGHRS, CDR2 YFSETQ.

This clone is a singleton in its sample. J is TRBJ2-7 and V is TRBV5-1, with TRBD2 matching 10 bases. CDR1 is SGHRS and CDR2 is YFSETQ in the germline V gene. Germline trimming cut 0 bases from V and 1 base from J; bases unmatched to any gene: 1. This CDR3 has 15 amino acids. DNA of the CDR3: TGCGCCAGCAGCTTGGAGACTAGCGGGTCCTACGAGCAGTACTTC. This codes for CASSLETSGSYEQYF.

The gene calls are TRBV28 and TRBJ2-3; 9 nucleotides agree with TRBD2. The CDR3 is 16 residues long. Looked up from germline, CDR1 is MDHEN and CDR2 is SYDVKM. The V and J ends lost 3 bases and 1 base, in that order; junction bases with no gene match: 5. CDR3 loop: CASSLRGGPGTDTQYF. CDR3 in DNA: TGTGCCAGCAGTTTGCGGGGGGGGCCGGGCACAGATACGCAGTATTTT.

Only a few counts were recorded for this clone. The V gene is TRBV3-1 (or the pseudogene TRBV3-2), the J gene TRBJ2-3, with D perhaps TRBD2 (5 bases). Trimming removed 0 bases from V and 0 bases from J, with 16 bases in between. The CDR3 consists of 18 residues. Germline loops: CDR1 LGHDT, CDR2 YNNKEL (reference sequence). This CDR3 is CASSQEMRLADSTDTQYF. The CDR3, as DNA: TGTGCCAGCAGCCAAGAAATGAGGCTAGCAGATAGCACAGATACGCAGTATTTT.

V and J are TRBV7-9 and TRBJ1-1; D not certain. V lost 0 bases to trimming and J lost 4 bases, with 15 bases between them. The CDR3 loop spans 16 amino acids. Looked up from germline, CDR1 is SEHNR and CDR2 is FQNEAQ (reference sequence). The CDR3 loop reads CASSLANTGSRTEAFF. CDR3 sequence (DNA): TGTGCCAGCAGCTTAGCTAATACGGGATCGCGCACTGAAGCTTTCTTT. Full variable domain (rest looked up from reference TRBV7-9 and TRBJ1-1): DTGVSQNPRHKITKRGQNVTFRCDPISEHNRLYWYRQTLGQGPEFLTYFQNEAQLEKSRLLSDRFSAERPKGSFSTLEIQRTEQGDSAMYLCASSLANTGSRTEAFFGQGTRLTVV.